This TCR beta chain comes out of a study of cytomegalovirus exposure and HLA in healthy donors. Notes on the study in general: The study recorded fewer than 200 TCR beta chains that were cytomegalovirus-associated.

PCR primers comprised 60 Vbeta and 13 Jbeta primers. This table comes from immunoSEQ multiplex PCR, and its TCRdb copy is limited to in-frame clones, with some not included. The listing contains tens of thousands of clones. This CDR3 region has 16 residues. Germline assignment: CDR1 KGHSH and CDR2 LQKENI. V shed 3 bases and J shed 2 bases, with 16 bases lying between them. As regards this clone: Its specificity is not known. The same CDR3 also results from other DNA sequences found in this sample.

The source is a woman aged 25 to 39 in good health and CMV-seropositive. Sequenced: PBMCs. The chain combines TRBV18 with TRBJ1-2; D may be TRBD1 (6 bases). The CDR3 reads CASSPPAGGRNYGYTF. The CDR3, as DNA: TGTGCCAGCTCACCCCCCGCGGGGGGCAGGAACTATGGCTACACCTTC. The full variable domain, its missing parts supplied by reference TRBV18 and TRBJ1-2, is NAGVMQNPRHLVRRRGQEARLRCSPMKGHSHVYWYRQLPEEGLKFMVYLQKENIIDESGMPKERFSAEFPKEGPSILRIQQVVRGDSAAYFCASSPPAGGRNYGYTFGSGTRLTVV.